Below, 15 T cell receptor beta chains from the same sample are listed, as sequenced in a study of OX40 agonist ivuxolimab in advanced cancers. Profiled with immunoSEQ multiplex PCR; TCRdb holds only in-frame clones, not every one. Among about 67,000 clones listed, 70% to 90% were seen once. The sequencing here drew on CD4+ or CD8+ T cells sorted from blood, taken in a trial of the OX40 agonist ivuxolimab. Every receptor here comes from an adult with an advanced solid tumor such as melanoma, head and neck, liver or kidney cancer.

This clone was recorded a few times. The chain's CDR3 is CATQGQGNQPQHF. The CDR3 region has the DNA TGTGCCACGCAGGGACAGGGCAATCAGCCCCAGCATTTT. This chain uses TRBV10-3 with TRBJ1-5; 8 nucleotides agree with TRBD1. This CDR3 region has 13 residues. Germline V CDR1 and CDR2: ENHRY, SYGVKD. V lost 10 bases, J lost 2 bases, and 4 bases stayed unmatched.

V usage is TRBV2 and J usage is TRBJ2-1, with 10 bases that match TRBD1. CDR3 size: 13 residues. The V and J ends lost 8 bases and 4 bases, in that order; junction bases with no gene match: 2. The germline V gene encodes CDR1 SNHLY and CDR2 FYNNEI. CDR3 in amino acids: CASGQGEYNEQFF. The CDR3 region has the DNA TGTGCCAGCGGACAGGGGGAGTACAATGAGCAGTTCTTC.

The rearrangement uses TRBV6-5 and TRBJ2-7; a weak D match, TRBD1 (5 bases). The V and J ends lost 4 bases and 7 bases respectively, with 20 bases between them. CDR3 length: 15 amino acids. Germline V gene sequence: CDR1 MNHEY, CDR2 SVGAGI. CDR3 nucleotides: TGTGCCAGCAGTTCCGTTTGGGGCACTGGGGTAGAGCAGTACTTC. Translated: CASSSVWGTGVEQYF.

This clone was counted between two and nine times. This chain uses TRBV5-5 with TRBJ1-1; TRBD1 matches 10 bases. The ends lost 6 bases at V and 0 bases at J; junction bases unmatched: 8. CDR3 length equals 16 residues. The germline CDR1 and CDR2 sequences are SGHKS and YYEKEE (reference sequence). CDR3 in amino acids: CASIRGQGEMNTEAFF. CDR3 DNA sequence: TGTGCCAGCATTCGCGGACAGGGGGAGATGAACACTGAAGCTTTCTTT. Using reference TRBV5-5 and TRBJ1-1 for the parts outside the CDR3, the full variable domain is DAGVTQSPTHLIKTRGQQVTLRCSPISGHKSVSWYQQVLGQGPQFIFQYYEKEERGRGNFPDRFSARQFPNYSSELNVNALLLGDSALYLCASIRGQGEMNTEAFFGQGTRLTVV.

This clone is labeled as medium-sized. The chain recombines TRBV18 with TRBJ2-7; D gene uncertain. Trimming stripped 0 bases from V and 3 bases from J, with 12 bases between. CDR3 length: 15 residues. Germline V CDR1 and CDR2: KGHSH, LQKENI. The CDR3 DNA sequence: TGTGCCAGCTCACCACCGTACGGCCAGTACTACGAGCAGTACTTC. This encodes CASSPPYGQYYEQYF. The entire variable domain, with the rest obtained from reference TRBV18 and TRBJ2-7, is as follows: NAGVMQNPRHLVRRRGQEARLRCSPMKGHSHVYWYRQLPEEGLKFMVYLQKENIIDESGMPKERFSAEFPKEGPSILRIQQVVRGDSAAYFCASSPPYGQYYEQYFGPGTRLTVT.

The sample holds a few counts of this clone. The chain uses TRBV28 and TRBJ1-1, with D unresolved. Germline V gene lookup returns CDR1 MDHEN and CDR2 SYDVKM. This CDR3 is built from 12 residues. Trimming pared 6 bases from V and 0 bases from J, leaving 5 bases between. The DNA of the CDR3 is TGTGCCAGCAGCCTAGTGAACACTGAAGCTTTCTTT. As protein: CASSLVNTEAFF.

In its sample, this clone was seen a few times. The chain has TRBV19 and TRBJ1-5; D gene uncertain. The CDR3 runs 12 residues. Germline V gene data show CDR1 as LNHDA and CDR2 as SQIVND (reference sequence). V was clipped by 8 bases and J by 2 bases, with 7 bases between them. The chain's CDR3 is CASLSRNQPQHF. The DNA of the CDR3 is TGTGCCAGTCTGTCTCGCAATCAGCCCCAGCATTTT.

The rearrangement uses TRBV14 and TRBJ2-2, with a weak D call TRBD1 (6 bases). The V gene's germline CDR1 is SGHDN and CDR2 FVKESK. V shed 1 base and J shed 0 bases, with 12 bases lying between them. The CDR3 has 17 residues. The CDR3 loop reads CASSQGWGTTNTGELFF. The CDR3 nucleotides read TGTGCCAGCAGCCAAGGGTGGGGGACAACGAACACCGGGGAGCTGTTTTTT.

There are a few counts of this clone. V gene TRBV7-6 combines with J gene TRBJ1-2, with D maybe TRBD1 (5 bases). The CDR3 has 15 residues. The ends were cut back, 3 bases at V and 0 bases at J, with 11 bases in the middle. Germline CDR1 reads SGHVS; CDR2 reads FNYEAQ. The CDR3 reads CASSFRDRTNYGYTF. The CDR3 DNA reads TGTGCCAGCAGCTTCCGGGACCGAACTAACTATGGCTACACCTTC.

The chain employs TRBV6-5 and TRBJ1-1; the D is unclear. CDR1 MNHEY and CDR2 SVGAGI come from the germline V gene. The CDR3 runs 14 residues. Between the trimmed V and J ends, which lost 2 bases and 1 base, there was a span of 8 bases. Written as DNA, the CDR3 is TGTGCCAGCAGTTACGTGCCTACGAACACTGAAGCTTTCTTT. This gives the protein CASSYVPTNTEAFF.

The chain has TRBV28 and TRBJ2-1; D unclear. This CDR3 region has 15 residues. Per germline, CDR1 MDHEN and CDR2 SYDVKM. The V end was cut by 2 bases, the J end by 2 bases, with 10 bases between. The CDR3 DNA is TGTGCCAGCAGTTTAGGCAGTCCTGCCTACAATGAGCAGTTCTTC. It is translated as CASSLGSPAYNEQFF. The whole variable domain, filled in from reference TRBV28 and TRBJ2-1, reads DVKVTQSSRYLVKRTGEKVFLECVQDMDHENMFWYRQDPGLGLRLIYFSYDVKMKEKGDIPEGYSVSREKKERFSLILESASTNQTSMYLCASSLGSPAYNEQFFGPGTRLTVL.

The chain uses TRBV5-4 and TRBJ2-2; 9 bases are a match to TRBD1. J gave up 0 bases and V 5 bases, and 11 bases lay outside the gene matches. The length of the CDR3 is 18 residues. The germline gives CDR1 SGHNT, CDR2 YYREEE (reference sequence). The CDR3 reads CASRVGTGNTANTGELFF. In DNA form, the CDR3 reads TGTGCCAGCAGAGTCGGGACAGGGAACACCGCGAACACCGGGGAGCTGTTTTTT.

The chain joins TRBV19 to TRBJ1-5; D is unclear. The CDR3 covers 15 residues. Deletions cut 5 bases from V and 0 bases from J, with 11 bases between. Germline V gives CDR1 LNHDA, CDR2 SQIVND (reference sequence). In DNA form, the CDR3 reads TGTGCCAGTAGTCTCACTGGCGGTAGCAATCAGCCCCAGCATTTT. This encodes CASSLTGGSNQPQHF.

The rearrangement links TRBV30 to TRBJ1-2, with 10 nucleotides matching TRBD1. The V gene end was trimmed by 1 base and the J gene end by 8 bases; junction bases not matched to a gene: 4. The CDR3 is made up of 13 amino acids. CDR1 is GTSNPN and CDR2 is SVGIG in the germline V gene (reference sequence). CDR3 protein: CAWSGRDRGGYTF. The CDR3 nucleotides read TGTGCCTGGAGTGGCCGGGACAGGGGAGGCTACACCTTC.

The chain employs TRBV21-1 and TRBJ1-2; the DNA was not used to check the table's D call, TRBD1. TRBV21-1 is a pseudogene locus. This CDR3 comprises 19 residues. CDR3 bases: TGTGCCAGCAGCAAATCTCCTCCCGGGACAGGGGCGTTAGTGAGTGGCTACACCTTC. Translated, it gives CASSKSPPGTGALVSGYTF.